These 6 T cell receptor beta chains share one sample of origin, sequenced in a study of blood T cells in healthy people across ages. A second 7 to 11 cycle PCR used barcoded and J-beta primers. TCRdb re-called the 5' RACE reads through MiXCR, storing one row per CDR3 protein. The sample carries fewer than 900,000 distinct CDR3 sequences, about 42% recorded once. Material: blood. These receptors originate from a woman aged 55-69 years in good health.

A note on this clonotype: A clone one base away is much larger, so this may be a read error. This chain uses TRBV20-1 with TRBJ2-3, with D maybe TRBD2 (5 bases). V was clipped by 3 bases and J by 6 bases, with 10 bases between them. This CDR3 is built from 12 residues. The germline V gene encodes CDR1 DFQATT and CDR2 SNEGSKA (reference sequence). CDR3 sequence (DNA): TGCAGTGCTAGTGGGTCGGGGGATACGCAGTATTTT. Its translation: CSASGSGDTQYF.

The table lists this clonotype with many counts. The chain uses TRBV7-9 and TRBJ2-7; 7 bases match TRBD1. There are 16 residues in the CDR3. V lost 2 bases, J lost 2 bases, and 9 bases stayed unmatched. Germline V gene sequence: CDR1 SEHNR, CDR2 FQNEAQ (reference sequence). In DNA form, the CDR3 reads TGTGCCAGCAGCTTATGGGGGACAGTCAACCCCTACGAGCAGTACTTC. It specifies CASSLWGTVNPYEQYF.

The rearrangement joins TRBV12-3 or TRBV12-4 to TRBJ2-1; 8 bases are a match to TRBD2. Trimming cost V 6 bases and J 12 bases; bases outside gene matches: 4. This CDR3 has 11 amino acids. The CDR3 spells CASSLSGRQFF. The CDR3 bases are TGTGCCAGCAGCTTAAGCGGGAGGCAGTTCTTC.

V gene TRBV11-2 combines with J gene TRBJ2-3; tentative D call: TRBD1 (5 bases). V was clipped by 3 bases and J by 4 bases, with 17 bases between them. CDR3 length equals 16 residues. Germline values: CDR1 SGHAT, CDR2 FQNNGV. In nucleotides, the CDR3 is TGTGCCAGCAGCTTGGGGCAGGGTGTCGGTGCAGATACGCAGTATTTT. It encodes CASSLGQGVGADTQYF.

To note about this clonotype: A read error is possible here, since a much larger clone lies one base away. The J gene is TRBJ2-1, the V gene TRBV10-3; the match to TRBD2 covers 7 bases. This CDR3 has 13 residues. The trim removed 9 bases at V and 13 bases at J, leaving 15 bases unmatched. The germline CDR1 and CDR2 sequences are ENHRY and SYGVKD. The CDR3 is CAIATSRSETQFF. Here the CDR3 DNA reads TGTGCCATTGCGACTAGCCGTTCAGAGACCCAGTTCTTC.

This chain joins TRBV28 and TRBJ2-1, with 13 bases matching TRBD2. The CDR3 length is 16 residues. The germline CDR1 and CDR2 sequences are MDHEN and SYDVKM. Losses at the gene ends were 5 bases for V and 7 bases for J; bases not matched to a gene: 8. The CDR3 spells CASSTRTSGSGNEQFF. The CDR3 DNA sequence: TGTGCCAGCAGTACCCGGACTAGCGGGAGTGGGAATGAGCAGTTCTTC.